This T cell receptor (beta chain) was observed in a study of blood T cell repertoires in COVID-19. The wider study: Sites in the United States, Italy and Spain provided acute and convalescent COVID-19 samples.

Sequencing was performed with immunoSEQ multiplex PCR; in TCRdb, only in-frame clones are kept and a portion is missing. The repertoire has 200,000 to 300,000 clones, about 90% of them found once; the top ten carry over 0.8%. Patients in Seattle were enrolled during active infection, then followed longitudinally. Trimming removed 6 bases from V and 7 bases from J, with 11 bases in between. CDR3 length: 13 residues. Germline CDR1 and CDR2: SGHRS and YFSETQ. Only one count was recorded for this clone. V gene TRBV5-1 combines with J gene TRBJ1-6; D is undetermined. Sequenced: peripheral blood. The sequence derives from a man aged 25 to 45 with COVID-19, enrolled during active disease. The chain's CDR3 is CASTSGLNSPLHF. CDR3 coding DNA: TGCGCCAGCACCTCGGGATTAAATTCACCCCTCCACTTT.